This T cell receptor (beta chain) was profiled in a study of molecular identifiers for immune sequencing clone quantification (dated by TCRdb to the late 2010s). Context from the whole study: For a replicate experiment, RNA from approximately 20,000 or 100,000 naive CD8 T cells was divided into five aliquots, and four of the five aliquots were sequenced. CD8 T cells were used in a methods study to benchmark molecular-identifier clustering-based TCR repertoire sequencing (MIDCIRS) and TCR RNA copy counting.

The paper as a whole reports these results and caveats: Even against a background of approximately 1 million naive CD8 T cells, spiked-in Jurkat TCR RNA amounting to a single cell's worth was reported to be detectable. In CMV-specific effector cells, clones with more than 20 RNA copies accounted for over 97% of molecules, whereas in naive cells such clones accounted for under 1%. Naive libraries contained spiked-in Jurkat TCR RNA (around eleven copies' worth), which is not part of the donor repertoire. The sizes of highly expanded clones could end up underestimated when identical TCR molecules share a barcode. Without barcode sub-clustering, chimeric consensus sequences inflated TCR diversity; chimeras reached as high as 47%. Modeling gave approximately 3 recovered TCR RNA copies per cell versus approximately 11 by digital PCR, implying about 30% capture efficiency.

The germline ends are 20 bases apart after V is trimmed by 5 bases and J by 3 bases. The germline V gene (reference sequence) sets CDR1 to LNHDA and CDR2 to SQIVND. From its cysteine to its phenylalanine, the CDR3 spans 16 amino acids. Solely the CDR3 DNA is kept, with 48 bases framed from the first base. This clonotype has at least ten counts. Its specific antigen is unknown. Per-base quality was not reported, and no clone a single base away is much larger than it. The receptor library was made with PCR. For sequencing, an Illumina HiSeq 4000 was employed. Bulk TCR libraries were made following a previously described method, with the TCR primers given in Table S5. The Qiagen AllPrep DNA/RNA kit was used to purify total RNA. Reads from multiple sequencing runs of the same library were pooled before analysis. Per the authors' processing: Only reads with exact TCR constant sequence were kept, trimmed to 150 nt, and grouped by their 12-nt molecular barcodes. Reads in each barcode group were sub-clustered using a 15% Levenshtein threshold, and a quality-weighted consensus sequence was built for each RNA molecule. Non-functional sequences were discarded, and so were lower-count sequences lying one edit away from another sequence. On the basis of fitting two negative binomial distributions, barcode sub-clusters with fewer than 20% of the maximum read count were discarded. Using fastp trimming at Q25 and MiXCR clonotype assembly, TCRdb reanalyzed the public sequencing data and kept in-frame beta chains. Duplicate CDR3 protein sequences are folded into a single record with the most common DNA and genes. The V and J calls, along with clone size, are taken from TCRdb and not from the paper's own processing. The table for this sample lists 600,000 to 650,000 distinct CDR3 sequences; 15% to 20% of them were counted only once. Roughly 0.9% of the sample rests with the top ten.

Libraries of naive CD8 T cells were built from anywhere between roughly 17,000 and 1,000,000 sorted cells, with 10%, 30% or 50% of the purified RNA used. On a BD FACSAria II, naive CD8 T cells were FACS-sorted as CD8+CD4-CCR7+CD45RA+ and collected into RLT Plus buffer. To test detection sensitivity, Jurkat RNA equivalent to approximately nine TCR copies was spiked into samples of roughly 20,000-1,000,000 naive CD8 T cells. CD8 T cells were enriched using RosetteSep CD8+ T Cell Enrichment Cocktail and Ficoll-Paque, and the enriched cells then underwent ACK red cell lysis. The origin of this receptor is a human donor in good health. Some libraries in this study had Jurkat cell RNA spiked in. Sequenced: naive CD8+ T cells from blood, with Jurkat cell RNA spiked in. The sample's cell subset or site, from its label and the paper: FACS-sorted CD8+CD4-CCR7+CD45RA+ naive T cells. Recombination joined TRBV19 with TRBJ2-7; the D gene cannot be resolved beyond TRBD1 or TRBD2, each matching 6 bases. Here the CDR3 is given as CASSSGGGSGFYEQYF. The bases read TGTGCCAGTAGTTCCGGAGGGGGAAGTGGATTCTACGAGCAGTACTTC.